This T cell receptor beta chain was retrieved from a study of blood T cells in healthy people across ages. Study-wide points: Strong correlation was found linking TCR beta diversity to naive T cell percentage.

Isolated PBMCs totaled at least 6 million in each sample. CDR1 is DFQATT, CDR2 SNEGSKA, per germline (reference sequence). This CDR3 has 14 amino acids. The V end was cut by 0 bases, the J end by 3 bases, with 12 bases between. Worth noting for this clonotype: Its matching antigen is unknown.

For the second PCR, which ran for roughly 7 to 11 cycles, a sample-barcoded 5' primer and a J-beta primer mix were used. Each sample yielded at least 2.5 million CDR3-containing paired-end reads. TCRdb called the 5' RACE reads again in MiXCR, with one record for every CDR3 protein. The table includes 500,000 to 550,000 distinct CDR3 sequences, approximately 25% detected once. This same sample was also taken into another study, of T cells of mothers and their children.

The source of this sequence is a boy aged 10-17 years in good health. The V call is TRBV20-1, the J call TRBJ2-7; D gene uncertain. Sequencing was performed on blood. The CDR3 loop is CSARDPRSVYEQYF. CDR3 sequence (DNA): TGCAGTGCTAGAGATCCCCGCAGCGTCTACGAGCAGTACTTC.